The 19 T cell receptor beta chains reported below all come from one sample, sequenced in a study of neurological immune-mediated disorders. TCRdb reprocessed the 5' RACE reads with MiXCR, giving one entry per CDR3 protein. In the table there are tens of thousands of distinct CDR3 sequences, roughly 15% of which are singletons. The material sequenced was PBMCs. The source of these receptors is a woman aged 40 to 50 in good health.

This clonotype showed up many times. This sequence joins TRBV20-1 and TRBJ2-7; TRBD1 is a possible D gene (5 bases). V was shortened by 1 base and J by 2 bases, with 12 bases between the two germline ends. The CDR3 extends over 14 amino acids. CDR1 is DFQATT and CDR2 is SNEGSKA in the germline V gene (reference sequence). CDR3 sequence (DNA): TGCAGTGCTAGAGGGGGCAGGACCCCCTACGAGCAGTACTTC. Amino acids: CSARGGRTPYEQYF.

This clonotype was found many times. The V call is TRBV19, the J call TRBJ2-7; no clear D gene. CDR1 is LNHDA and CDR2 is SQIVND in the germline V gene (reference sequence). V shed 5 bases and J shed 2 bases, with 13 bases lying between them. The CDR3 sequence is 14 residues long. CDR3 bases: TGTGCCAGTAGTCCCCGCATAGCCCCCTACGAGCAGTACTTC. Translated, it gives CASSPRIAPYEQYF.

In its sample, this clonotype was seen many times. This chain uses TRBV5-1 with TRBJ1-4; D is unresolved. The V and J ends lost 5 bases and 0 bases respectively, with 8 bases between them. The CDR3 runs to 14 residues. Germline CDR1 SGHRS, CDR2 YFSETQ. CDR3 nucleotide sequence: TGCGCCAGCAGGGAGGATGCAACTAATGAAAAACTGTTTTTT. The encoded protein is CASREDATNEKLFF.

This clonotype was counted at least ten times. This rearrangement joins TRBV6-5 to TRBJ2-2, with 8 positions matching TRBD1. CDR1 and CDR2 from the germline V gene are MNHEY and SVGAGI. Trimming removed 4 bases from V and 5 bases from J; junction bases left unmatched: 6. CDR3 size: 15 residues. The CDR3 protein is CASSFRQGQTGELFF. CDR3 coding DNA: TGTGCCAGCAGTTTCCGACAGGGGCAAACCGGGGAGCTGTTTTTT.

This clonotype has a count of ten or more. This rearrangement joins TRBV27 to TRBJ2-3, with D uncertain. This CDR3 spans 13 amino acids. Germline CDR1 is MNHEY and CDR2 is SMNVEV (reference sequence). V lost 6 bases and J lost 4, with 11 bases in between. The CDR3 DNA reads TGTGCCAGCAGGAGAAGGGCCCCAGATACGCAGTATTTT. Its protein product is CASRRRAPDTQYF.

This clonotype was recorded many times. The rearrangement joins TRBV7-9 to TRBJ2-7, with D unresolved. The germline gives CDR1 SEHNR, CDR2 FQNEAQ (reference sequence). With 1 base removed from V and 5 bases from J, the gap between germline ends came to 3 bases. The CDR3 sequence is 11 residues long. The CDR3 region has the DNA TGTGCCAGCAGCTTAGTAAACGAGCAGTACTTC. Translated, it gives CASSLVNEQYF.

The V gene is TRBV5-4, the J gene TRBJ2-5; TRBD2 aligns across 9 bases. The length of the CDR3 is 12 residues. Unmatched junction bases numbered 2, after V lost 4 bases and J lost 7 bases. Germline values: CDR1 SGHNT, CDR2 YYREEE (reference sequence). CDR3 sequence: CASSLLAGTQYF. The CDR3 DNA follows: TGTGCCAGCAGCCTACTAGCGGGGACCCAGTACTTC.

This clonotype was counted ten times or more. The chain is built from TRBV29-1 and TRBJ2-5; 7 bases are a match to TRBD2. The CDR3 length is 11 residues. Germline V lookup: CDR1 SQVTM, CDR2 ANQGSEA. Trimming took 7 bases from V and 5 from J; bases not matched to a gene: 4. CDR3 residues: CSGDYGETQYF. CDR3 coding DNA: TGCAGCGGGGACTATGGGGAGACCCAGTACTTC.

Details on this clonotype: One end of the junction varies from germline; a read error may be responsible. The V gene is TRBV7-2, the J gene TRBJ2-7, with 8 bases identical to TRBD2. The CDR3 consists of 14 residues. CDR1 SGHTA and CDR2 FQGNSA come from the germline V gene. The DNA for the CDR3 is TGTGCCAGTAGCTCAGGCGGGGGGTTCTACGATCAGTACTTC. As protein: CASSSGGGFYDQYF.

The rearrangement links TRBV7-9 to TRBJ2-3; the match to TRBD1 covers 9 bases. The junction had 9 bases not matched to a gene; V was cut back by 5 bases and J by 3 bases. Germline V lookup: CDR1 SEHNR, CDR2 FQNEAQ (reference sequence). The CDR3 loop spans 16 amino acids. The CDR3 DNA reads TGTGCCAGCAGCCAAGGGACAGGGAGGATAACAGATACGCAGTATTTT. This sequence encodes CASSQGTGRITDTQYF. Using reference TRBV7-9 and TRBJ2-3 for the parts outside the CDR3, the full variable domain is DTGVSQNPRHKITKRGQNVTFRCDPISEHNRLYWYRQTLGQGPEFLTYFQNEAQLEKSRLLSDRFSAERPKGSFSTLEIQRTEQGDSAMYLCASSQGTGRITDTQYFGPGTRLTVL.

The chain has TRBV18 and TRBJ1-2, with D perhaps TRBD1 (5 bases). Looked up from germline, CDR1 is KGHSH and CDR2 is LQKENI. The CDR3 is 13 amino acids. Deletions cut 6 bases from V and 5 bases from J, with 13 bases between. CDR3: CASSLQTEYGYTF. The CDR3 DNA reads TGTGCCAGCTCCCTACAGACAGAGTATGGCTACACCTTC.

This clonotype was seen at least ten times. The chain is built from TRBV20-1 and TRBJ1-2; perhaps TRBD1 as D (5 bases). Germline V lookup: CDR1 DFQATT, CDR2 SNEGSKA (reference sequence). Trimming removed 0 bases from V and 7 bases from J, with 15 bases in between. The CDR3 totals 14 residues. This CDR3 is CSAREQGRIFGYTF. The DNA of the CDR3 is TGCAGTGCTAGAGAGCAGGGAAGGATCTTTGGCTACACCTTC.

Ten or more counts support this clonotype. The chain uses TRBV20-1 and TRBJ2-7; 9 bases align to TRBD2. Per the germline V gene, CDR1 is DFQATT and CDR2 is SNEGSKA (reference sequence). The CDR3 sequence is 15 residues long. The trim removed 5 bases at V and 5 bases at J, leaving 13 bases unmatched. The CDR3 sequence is CSAAGAGGGANEQYV. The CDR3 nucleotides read TGCAGTGCTGCGGGCGCTGGCGGGGGGGCTAACGAGCAGTACGTC.

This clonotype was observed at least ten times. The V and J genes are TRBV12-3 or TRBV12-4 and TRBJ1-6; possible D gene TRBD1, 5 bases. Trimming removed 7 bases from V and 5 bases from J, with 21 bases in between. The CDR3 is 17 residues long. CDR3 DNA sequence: TGTGCCAGCACCGGAACGGGAAGGGGTGTCCATAATTCACCCCTCCACTTT. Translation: CASTGTGRGVHNSPLHF.

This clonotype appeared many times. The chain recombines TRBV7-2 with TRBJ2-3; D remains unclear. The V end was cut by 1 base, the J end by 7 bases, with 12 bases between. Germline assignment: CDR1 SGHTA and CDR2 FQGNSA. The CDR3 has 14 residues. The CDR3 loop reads CASSLDPTQNTQYF. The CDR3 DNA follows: TGTGCCAGCAGCTTAGACCCAACCCAGAATACGCAGTATTTT.

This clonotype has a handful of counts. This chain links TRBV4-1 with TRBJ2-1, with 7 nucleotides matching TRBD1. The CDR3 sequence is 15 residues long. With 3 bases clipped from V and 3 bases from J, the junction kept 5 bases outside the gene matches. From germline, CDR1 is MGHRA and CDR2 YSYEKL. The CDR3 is CASSQIRGLYNEQFF. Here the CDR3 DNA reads TGCGCCAGCAGCCAGATTAGGGGGCTCTACAATGAGCAGTTCTTC.

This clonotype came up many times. The CDR3 nucleotides read TGTGCCAGCAGGGGGCCCAGCGGGGAGACCCAGTACTTC. It is translated as CASRGPSGETQYF. The chain links TRBV3-1 to TRBJ2-5, with D perhaps matching TRBD2 (6 bases). Germline V gives CDR1 LGHDT, CDR2 YNNKEL (reference sequence). Between the trimmed V and J ends, which lost 6 bases and 5 bases, there was a span of 13 bases. The CDR3 covers 13 residues.

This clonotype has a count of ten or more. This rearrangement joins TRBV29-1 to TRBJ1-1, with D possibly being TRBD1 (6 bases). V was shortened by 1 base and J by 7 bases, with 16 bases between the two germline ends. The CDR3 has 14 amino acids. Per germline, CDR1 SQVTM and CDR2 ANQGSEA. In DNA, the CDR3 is TGCAGCGTTGAAGGGGTGAAGGGGGTAAATGAAGCTTTCTTT. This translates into CSVEGVKGVNEAFF.

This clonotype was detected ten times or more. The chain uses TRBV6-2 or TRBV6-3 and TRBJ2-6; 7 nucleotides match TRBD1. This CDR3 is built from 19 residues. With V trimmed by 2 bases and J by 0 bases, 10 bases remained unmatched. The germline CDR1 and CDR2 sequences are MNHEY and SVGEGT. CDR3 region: CASSYPRTGPSSGANVLTF. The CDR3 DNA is TGTGCCAGCAGTTACCCCCGGACAGGCCCCAGCTCTGGGGCCAACGTCCTGACTTTC.